This TCR beta chain was sequenced during a study of cytotoxic CD8 clonotypes in ibrutinib-treated CLL. Study background: Productive templates averaged about 230,000 per sample, and productive rearrangements around 97,000.

Sequencing sought depths of 1 in 200,000 to 1 in 1 million T cells. TCRdb's table, derived via immunoSEQ multiplex PCR, lists solely in-frame clones and lacks some. The repertoire holds about 130,000 clones, approximately 83% seen once, with 2% to 2.5% in the top ten. Findings and limits, study-wide: While tracking circulating CD8+ T-cell counts, baseline clonality exceeded that of age-matched healthy donors.

Germline V CDR1 and CDR2: SEHNR, FQNEAQ (reference sequence). Trimming stripped 3 bases from V and 5 bases from J, with 10 bases between. The CDR3 spans 13 residues. Points on this clone: Antigen: not known.

This receptor was taken from a human donor with chronic lymphocytic leukemia. Sequenced here: PBMCs, sampled after 24 months of ibrutinib treatment. The chain joins TRBV7-9 to TRBJ1-1; perhaps TRBD1 as D (6 bases). CDR3: CASSLGGRTEAFF. CDR3 nucleotide sequence: TGTGCCAGCAGCTTGGGGGGCCGGACTGAAGCTTTCTTT.